The source of this T cell receptor (beta chain) is a study of cytomegalovirus exposure and HLA in healthy donors. The germline CDR1 and CDR2 sequences are SGHRS and YFSETQ. V lost 0 bases, J lost 5 bases, and 2 bases stayed unmatched. CDR3 size: 13 residues. Notes on this clone: Antigen unknown.

General study results and limits: Later analysis demonstrated an association between a missense DCLRE1C variant and TCR beta V- and J-gene trimming. Later analysis showed most CMV-associated TCR beta chains appearing HLA-restricted.

PCR employed 60 Vbeta and 13 Jbeta primers. TCRdb keeps only in-frame clones here, not all; method: immunoSEQ multiplex PCR. The sample is made up of about 74,000 clones, and the top ten hold 7.5% of it. The chain carries TRBV5-1 and TRBJ2-7, with 7 positions matching TRBD1. Specimen: PBMCs. The TCR originated in a female donor in good health and CMV-seropositive. CDR3 sequence (DNA): TGCGCCAGCAGCTTGGTAGGGACAGACGAGCAGTACTTC. The encoded protein is CASSLVGTDEQYF. The full variable domain, completed using reference TRBV5-1 and TRBJ2-7, is KAGVTQTPRYLIKTRGQQVTLSCSPISGHRSVSWYQQTPGQGLQFLFEYFSETQRNKGNFPGRFSGRQFSNSRSEMNVSTLELGDSALYLCASSLVGTDEQYFGPGTRLTVT.